A selection of T cell receptor beta chains follows, all from one sample in a study of CD8 T cells in ankylosing spondylitis. TCRdb independently ran MiXCR on the 5' RACE reads; one entry per CDR3 protein. This repertoire shows 100,000 to 150,000 distinct CDR3 sequences, about 15% found once; its top ten account for around a third. The material sequenced was blood, either unsorted or a sorted T cell fraction (not recorded which). The receptors originated from a male donor with ankylosing spondylitis. Both conserved end residues are part of each CDR3. The D gene is left open where the match is weak. Part of the rows lack a size; the others show once, few, many or a class for expanded clones.

d_call j_call clone_size v_call cdr3_aa cdr3_nt
NA TRBJ2-7 few TRBV27 CASSYGRSYEQYF TGTGCCAGCAGTTACGGGAGATCCTACGAGCAGTACTTC
NA TRBJ1-1 few TRBV5-6 CASSLEQMNTEAFF TGTGCCAGCAGCTTGGAACAGATGAACACTGAAGCTTTCTTT
TRBD1 TRBJ1-5 few TRBV27 CASSISGGGQPQHF TGTGCCAGCAGTATCTCAGGGGGGGGGCAGCCCCAGCATTTT
NA TRBJ2-1 NA TRBV27 CASSFSAAYNEQFF TGTGCCAGCAGTTTTTCCGCAGCCTACAATGAGCAGTTCTTC
NA TRBJ2-2 NA TRBV19 CATLTQGTGELFF TGTGCCACCCTAACTCAGGGGACCGGGGAGCTGTTTTTT
NA TRBJ2-7 few TRBV12-3/TRBV12-4 CASRAAGAAYEQYF TGTGCCAGCAGGGCCGCGGGGGCTGCCTACGAGCAGTACTTC
NA TRBJ1-3 NA TRBV7-9 CASSPLWSGRTGNTIYF TGTGCCAGCAGCCCCCTTTGGTCGGGTAGGACTGGAAACACCATATATTTT
NA TRBJ2-3 NA TRBV5-6 CASGPEVATDTQYF TGTGCCAGCGGGCCGGAGGTGGCCACAGATACGCAGTATTTT
NA TRBJ2-7 few TRBV27 CASSLSPAGYEQYF TGTGCCAGCAGTCTCTCCCCTGCCGGCTACGAGCAGTACTTC
NA TRBJ1-1 NA TRBV2 CASWRGAHTEAFF TGTGCCAGTTGGCGGGGGGCCCACACTGAAGCTTTCTTT
TRBD1 TRBJ2-7 NA TRBV12-3/TRBV12-4 CASTFGQGYEQYF TGTGCCAGCACCTTCGGACAGGGTTACGAGCAGTACTTC
NA TRBJ2-7 NA TRBV27 CASRLSHSYEQYF TGTGCCAGCCGACTAAGCCACTCCTACGAGCAGTACTTC
NA TRBJ2-5 NA TRBV6-5 CASSYFRGQETQYF TGTGCCAGCAGTTACTTTCGGGGACAAGAGACCCAGTACTTC
NA TRBJ2-7 NA TRBV7-9 CASSIEGGYEQYF TGTGCCAGCAGCATAGAGGGGGGGTACGAGCAGTACTTC
NA TRBJ2-7 NA TRBV2 CASSAQGPYEQYF TGTGCCAGCAGTGCACAGGGACCATACGAGCAGTACTTC
NA TRBJ1-6 NA TRBV4-1 CASSHKNGIQNSPLHF TGCGCCAGCAGCCACAAAAACGGGATCCAAAATTCACCCCTCCACTTT
TRBD2 TRBJ2-3 NA TRBV4-1 CASSQDRAVELAGAFVPDTQYF TGCGCCAGCAGCCAAGATAGGGCAGTAGAACTAGCGGGAGCGTTTGTTCCAGATACGCAGTATTTT
NA TRBJ2-7 few TRBV27 CASSQDTAIYEQYF TGTGCCAGCAGTCAGGACACCGCGATTTACGAGCAGTACTTC